This passage covers 27 T cell receptor beta chains from one sample sequenced in a study of CD8 T cells in ankylosing spondylitis. TCRdb ran MiXCR on the 5' RACE reads and lists one entry per CDR3 protein. Here the sample spans over 600,000 distinct CDR3 sequences, roughly 19% being singletons. Their target antigens are unknown. The study's findings and limits: Characteristic, it appeared, of ankylosing spondylitis blood was a TCR beta motif of eight or nine highly homologous variants.

The sample taken for sequencing was blood, either unsorted or a sorted T cell fraction (not recorded which). These TCRs come from a male donor with ankylosing spondylitis.

The rearrangement links TRBV12-3 or TRBV12-4 to TRBJ2-3; D may be TRBD1 or TRBD2 (6 bases each). The CDR3 has 14 residues. Trimming removed 1 base at V and 6 bases at J, with 11 bases between. The CDR3 DNA is TGTGCCAGCAGTTTAGTGGAGGGGGTTGATACGCAGTATTTT. Translated: CASSLVEGVDTQYF.

This clonotype has a count of ten or more. The chain carries TRBV5-6 and TRBJ2-3, with D unresolved. V lost 2 bases, J lost 5 bases, and 6 bases lay in between. Germline CDR1 SGHDT, CDR2 YYEEEE. CDR3 size: 12 residues. The CDR3 here is CASSFVQDTQYF. The CDR3 DNA is TGTGCCAGCAGCTTCGTGCAAGATACGCAGTATTTT.

In this sample, this clonotype turned up a few times. The rearrangement links TRBV29-1 to TRBJ1-1, with TRBD1 matching 7 bases. Germline CDR1 reads SQVTM; CDR2 reads ANQGSEA. V lost 6 bases and J lost 5; bases outside the gene matches: 9. CDR3 length equals 13 residues. In DNA form, the CDR3 reads TGCAGCGTGCTGGACAGGTCATATACTGAAGCTTTCTTT. Amino acid sequence: CSVLDRSYTEAFF. Full variable domain (rest looked up from reference TRBV29-1 and TRBJ1-1): SAVISQKPSRDICQRGTSLTIQCQVDSQVTMMFWYRQQPGQSLTLIATANQGSEATYESGFVIDKFPISRPNLTFSTLTVSNMSPEDSSIYLCSVLDRSYTEAFFGQGTRLTVV.

The chain employs TRBV20-1 and TRBJ2-7; a possible D gene is TRBD1 (6 bases). Deletions cut 3 bases from V and 0 bases from J, with 18 bases between. The CDR3 totals 16 residues. Germline lookup yields CDR1 DFQATT and CDR2 SNEGSKA (reference sequence). The CDR3 bases are TGCAGTGCTAGGGCGGTGGGGGCCGCCCGCTCCTACGAGCAGTACTTC. It specifies CSARAVGAARSYEQYF.

This clonotype was counted between two and nine times. The V gene is TRBV7-6, the J gene TRBJ1-4, with D perhaps TRBD1 (6 bases). This CDR3 spans 15 amino acids. The germline CDR1 and CDR2 sequences are SGHVS and FNYEAQ. V was cut by 1 base and J by 7 bases, with 13 bases left in between. CDR3 DNA sequence: TGTGCCAGCAGCTTAGAATCCCGGGACATTGAAAAACTGTTTTTT. It translates to CASSLESRDIEKLFF.

This clonotype was detected a few times. The gene calls are TRBV7-2 and TRBJ1-2; unclear D gene. The germline CDR1 and CDR2 sequences are SGHTA and FQGNSA. V was clipped by 2 bases and J by 4 bases, with 14 bases between them. This CDR3 region has 15 residues. Here the CDR3 DNA reads TGTGCCAGCAGCTTATTACAGTCGAGCTTCTATGGCTACACCTTC. This translates into CASSLLQSSFYGYTF.

This clonotype was counted ten times or more. This sequence joins TRBV29-1 and TRBJ2-1, with D unclear. Germline CDR1 is SQVTM and CDR2 is ANQGSEA. The CDR3 runs to 12 residues. V lost 3 bases to trimming and J lost 4 bases, with 7 bases between them. CDR3 sequence reads: CSVEWQYNEQFF. The CDR3 DNA is TGCAGCGTTGAGTGGCAGTACAATGAGCAGTTCTTC.

The chain is built from TRBV11-2 and TRBJ2-2; TRBD1 matches 10 bases. This CDR3 has 22 residues. Germline CDR1 is SGHAT and CDR2 is FQNNGV. J lost 0 bases, V lost 0 bases, and 16 bases had no gene match. The CDR3 region has the DNA TGTGCCAGCAGCTTAGATTGGTTTTTGGGACAGGGGTTTCCGACGAACACCGGGGAGCTGTTTTTT. Translation gives CASSLDWFLGQGFPTNTGELFF. Looking up the rest from reference TRBV11-2 and TRBJ2-2 gives the full variable domain: EAGVAQSPRYKIIEKRQSVAFWCNPISGHATLYWYQQILGQGPKLLIQFQNNGVVDDSQLPKDRFSAERLKGVDSTLKIQPAKLEDSAVYLCASSLDWFLGQGFPTNTGELFFGEGSRLTVL.

This chain links TRBV7-2 with TRBJ1-3; D remains unclear. This CDR3 is built from 15 residues. Per the germline V gene, CDR1 is SGHTA and CDR2 is FQGNSA. V was shortened by 1 base and J by 0 bases, with 7 bases between the two germline ends. The CDR3 DNA sequence: TGTGCCAGCAGCTTAGTTGGCAGCTCTGGAAACACCATATATTTT. It yields the protein CASSLVGSSGNTIYF.

This clonotype appeared many times. This chain links TRBV12-3 or TRBV12-4 with TRBJ1-6; D uncertain. V was clipped by 6 bases and J by 7 bases, with 19 bases between them. This CDR3 region has 16 residues. The DNA for the CDR3 is TGTGCCAGCAGACGATCGACCCCCGTGAGGAATTCACCCCTCCACTTT. Translated, it gives CASRRSTPVRNSPLHF.

The V and J genes are TRBV5-1 and TRBJ2-1; weak D call: TRBD2 (5 bases). CDR1 and CDR2 (germline): SGHRS, YFSETQ. V lost 0 bases and J 4 bases, leaving 14 bases between the germline ends. The CDR3 contains 16 residues. CDR3 bases: TGCGCCAGCAGCTTGGCGGGAACAGAAACGTACAATGAGCAGTTCTTC. Protein sequence: CASSLAGTETYNEQFF.

The V call is TRBV7-2, the J call TRBJ2-1, with 15 bases identical to TRBD2. The CDR3 sequence is 15 residues long. Germline V gene lookup returns CDR1 SGHTA and CDR2 FQGNSA. V lost 4 bases and J lost 9; bases outside the gene matches: 4. The CDR3 sequence: CASSWTSGGAVEQFF. The CDR3 bases are TGTGCCAGCAGCTGGACTAGCGGGGGGGCCGTTGAGCAGTTCTTC.

This clonotype was recorded many times. V is TRBV5-1 and J is TRBJ1-1; D not resolved. The V end was cut by 6 bases, the J end by 3 bases, with 9 bases between. The CDR3 is 12 residues long. Germline CDR1 and CDR2: SGHRS and YFSETQ. In DNA form, the CDR3 reads TGCGCCAGCAAGTATTCCGACACTGAAGCTTTCTTT. Its protein is CASKYSDTEAFF.

The genes are TRBV25-1 and TRBJ1-6, with TRBD1 identical over 7 bases. From germline, CDR1 is MGHDK and CDR2 SYGVNS. The V segment lost 1 base and the J segment 1 base; nucleotides outside the gene matches: 10. This CDR3 has 19 amino acids. The CDR3: CASSESRERGLSYNSPLHF. DNA of the CDR3: TGTGCCAGCAGTGAATCCCGAGAGAGGGGGCTGTCCTATAATTCACCCCTCCACTTT.

The table lists this clonotype with a few counts. The chain carries TRBV20-1 and TRBJ2-7; TRBD1 might be the D (6 bases). V was shortened by 1 base and J by 4 bases, with 17 bases between the two germline ends. CDR3 size: 15 residues. Germline values: CDR1 DFQATT, CDR2 SNEGSKA (reference sequence). CDR3 sequence (DNA): TGCAGTGCTAGAGCGGCGGACAGTAGGCTTTACGAGCAGTACTTC. It specifies CSARAADSRLYEQYF.

This clonotype has a count of ten or more. The CDR3 sequence: CASSPIRVNTEAFF. As DNA, the CDR3 is TGTGCCAGCAGTCCCATCAGGGTGAACACTGAAGCTTTCTTT. The rearrangement joins TRBV27 to TRBJ1-1; TRBD1 is a possible D gene (5 bases). The CDR3 has 14 amino acids. Trimming took 5 bases from V and 0 from J, leaving 10 bases between them. Germline V gene data show CDR1 as MNHEY and CDR2 as SMNVEV (reference sequence).

The chain recombines TRBV4-3 with TRBJ2-1, with D possibly matching TRBD1 (6 bases). This CDR3 comprises 13 residues. The V gene lost 0 bases and the J gene lost 8 bases, with 8 bases spanning the gap. The germline gives CDR1 LGHNA, CDR2 YSLEER. The CDR3 DNA sequence: TGCGCCAGCAGCCAAGATTGGGGGCATGAGCAGTTCTTC. Its translation: CASSQDWGHEQFF.

The chain couples TRBV6-2 or TRBV6-3 to TRBJ2-4; TRBD1 agrees at 8 bases. Germline V gives CDR1 MNHEY, CDR2 SVGEGT. V gave up 6 bases and J gave up 0 bases; unmatched junction bases: 7. This CDR3 region has 16 residues. For the CDR3, the DNA is TGTGCCAGCAGAGAGGACAGGGCCCTAGCCAAAAACATTCAGTACTTC. It codes for CASREDRALAKNIQYF.

The CDR3 nucleotides read TGCAGCGTTGCGAACGGGGACGGTGCCTACGAGCAGTACTTC. It specifies CSVANGDGAYEQYF. This sequence joins TRBV29-1 and TRBJ2-7; D possibly matches TRBD1 or TRBD2 (5 bases each). V lost 4 bases, J lost 2 bases, and 15 bases lay in between. The CDR3 contains 14 residues. Germline lookup yields CDR1 SQVTM and CDR2 ANQGSEA.

The sample holds a few counts of this clonotype. V usage is TRBV29-1 and J usage is TRBJ2-7; no firm D call. The CDR3 loop spans 11 amino acids. Deletions cut 2 bases from V and 6 bases from J, with 8 bases between. The V gene's germline CDR1 is SQVTM and CDR2 ANQGSEA. Here the CDR3 DNA reads TGCAGCGTTGAATTTAGCACCGAGCAGTACTTC. Residues: CSVEFSTEQYF.

This clonotype has more than one count but fewer than ten. The V call is TRBV27, the J call TRBJ2-1, with D perhaps assigned TRBD1 or TRBD2 (6 bases each). Looked up from germline, CDR1 is MNHEY and CDR2 is SMNVEV (reference sequence). The CDR3 has 15 amino acids. V lost 2 bases and J 5 bases, leaving 13 bases between the germline ends. This CDR3 is CASSLKGGAHNEQFF. In DNA form, the CDR3 reads TGTGCCAGCAGTTTAAAGGGGGGCGCGCACAATGAGCAGTTCTTC.

In this sample, this clonotype turned up many times. V usage is TRBV3-1 and J usage is TRBJ1-5; 7 bases align to TRBD1. V shed 4 bases, J shed 9 bases, and the junction held 12 bases outside the gene matches. Germline V gene sequence: CDR1 LGHDT, CDR2 YNNKEL (reference sequence). CDR3 length: 15 residues. The CDR3 spells CASSPGPGTARPQHF. As DNA, the CDR3 is TGTGCCAGCAGCCCGGGTCCCGGGACAGCGCGGCCCCAGCATTTT.

The chain links TRBV7-2 to TRBJ1-1; possibly TRBD1 for D (5 bases). The V and J ends lost 3 bases and 4 bases respectively, with 12 bases between them. The CDR3 runs to 14 residues. Germline V gene sequence: CDR1 SGHTA, CDR2 FQGNSA. The CDR3 DNA follows: TGTGCCAGCAGCTTGCAGGGAGAAATCACTGAAGCTTTCTTT. Its translation: CASSLQGEITEAFF.

The CDR3 DNA sequence: TGTGCCAGCAAAACAGGGTTTGGTCATCACGCTTTCTTT. Protein sequence: CASKTGFGHHAFF. The chain employs TRBV2 and TRBJ1-1; TRBD1 might be the D (6 bases). This CDR3 has 13 residues. Trimming took off 7 bases at V and 11 bases at J, with 20 bases between the two ends. Germline CDR1 SNHLY, CDR2 FYNNEI.

This clonotype was seen a handful of times. The CDR3 sequence: CASSLQVVGGHLTDTQYF. CDR3 DNA: TGCGCCAGCAGCTTGCAGGTCGTGGGGGGACACCTCACAGATACGCAGTATTTT. This chain connects TRBV5-1 to TRBJ2-3; D possibly uses TRBD1 or TRBD2 (6 bases each). The CDR3 contains 18 residues. V dropped 1 base and J dropped 2 bases, with 20 bases sitting between them. Germline CDR1 SGHRS, CDR2 YFSETQ.

This clonotype was found many times. V is TRBV12-3 or TRBV12-4 and J is TRBJ2-3; D gene ambiguous. The CDR3 contains 16 residues. Trimming cost V 6 bases and J 0 bases, with 16 bases left between them. The CDR3 bases are TGTGCCAGCAGCCCCCCAGGATTAGGGAGCACAGATACGCAGTATTTT. Translation gives CASSPPGLGSTDTQYF.

The rearrangement uses TRBV20-1 and TRBJ2-7; D might be TRBD1 or TRBD2, each matching 5 bases. The CDR3 runs 11 residues. With 4 bases removed from V and 4 bases from J, the gap between germline ends came to 8 bases. CDR1 and CDR2 (germline): DFQATT, SNEGSKA (reference sequence). The CDR3 region has the DNA TGCAGTGCTATGTGGGGGTACGAGCAGTACTTC. It yields the protein CSAMWGYEQYF.